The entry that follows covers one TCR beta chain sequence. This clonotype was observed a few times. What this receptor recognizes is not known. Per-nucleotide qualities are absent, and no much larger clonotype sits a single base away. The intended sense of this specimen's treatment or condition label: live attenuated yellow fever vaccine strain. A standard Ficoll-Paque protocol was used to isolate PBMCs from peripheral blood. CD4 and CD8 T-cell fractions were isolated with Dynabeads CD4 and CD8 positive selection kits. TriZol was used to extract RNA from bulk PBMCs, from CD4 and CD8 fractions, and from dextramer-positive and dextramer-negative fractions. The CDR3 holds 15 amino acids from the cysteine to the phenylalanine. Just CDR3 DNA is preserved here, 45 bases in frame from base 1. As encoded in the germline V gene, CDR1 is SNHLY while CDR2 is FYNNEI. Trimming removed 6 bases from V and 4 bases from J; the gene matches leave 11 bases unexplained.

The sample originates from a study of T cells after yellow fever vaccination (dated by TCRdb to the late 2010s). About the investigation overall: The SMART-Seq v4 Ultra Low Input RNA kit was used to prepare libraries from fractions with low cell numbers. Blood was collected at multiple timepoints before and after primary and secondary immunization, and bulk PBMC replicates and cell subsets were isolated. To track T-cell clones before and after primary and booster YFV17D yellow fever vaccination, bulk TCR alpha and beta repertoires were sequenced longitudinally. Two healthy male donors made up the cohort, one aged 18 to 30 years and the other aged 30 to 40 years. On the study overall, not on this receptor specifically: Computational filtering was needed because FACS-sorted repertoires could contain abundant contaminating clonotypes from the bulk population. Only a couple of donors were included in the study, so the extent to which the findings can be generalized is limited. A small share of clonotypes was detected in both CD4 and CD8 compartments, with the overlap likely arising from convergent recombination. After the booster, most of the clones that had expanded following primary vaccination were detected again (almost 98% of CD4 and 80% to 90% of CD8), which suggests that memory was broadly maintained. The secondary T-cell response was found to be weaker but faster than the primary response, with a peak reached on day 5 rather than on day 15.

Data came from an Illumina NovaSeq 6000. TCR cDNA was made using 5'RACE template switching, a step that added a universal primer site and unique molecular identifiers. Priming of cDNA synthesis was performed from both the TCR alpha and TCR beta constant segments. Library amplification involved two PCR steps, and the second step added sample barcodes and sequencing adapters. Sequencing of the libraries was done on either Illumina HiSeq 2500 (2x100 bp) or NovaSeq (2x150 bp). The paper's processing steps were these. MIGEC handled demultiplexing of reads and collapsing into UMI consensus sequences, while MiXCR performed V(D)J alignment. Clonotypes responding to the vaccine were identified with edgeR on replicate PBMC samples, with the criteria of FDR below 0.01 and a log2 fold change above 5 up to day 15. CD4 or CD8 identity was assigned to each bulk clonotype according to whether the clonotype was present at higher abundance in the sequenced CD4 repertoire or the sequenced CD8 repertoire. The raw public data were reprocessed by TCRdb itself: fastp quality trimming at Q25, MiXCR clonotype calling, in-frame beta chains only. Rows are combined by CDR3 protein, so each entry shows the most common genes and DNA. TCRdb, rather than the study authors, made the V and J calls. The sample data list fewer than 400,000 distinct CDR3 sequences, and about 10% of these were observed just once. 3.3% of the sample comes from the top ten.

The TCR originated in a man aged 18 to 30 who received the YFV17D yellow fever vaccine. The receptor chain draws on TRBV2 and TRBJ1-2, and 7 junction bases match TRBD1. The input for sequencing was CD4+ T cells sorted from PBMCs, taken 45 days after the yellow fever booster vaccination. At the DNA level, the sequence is TGTGCCAGCAGCAGACTGGGACAGCGAACCTATGGCTACACCTTC. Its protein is CASSRLGQRTYGYTF.